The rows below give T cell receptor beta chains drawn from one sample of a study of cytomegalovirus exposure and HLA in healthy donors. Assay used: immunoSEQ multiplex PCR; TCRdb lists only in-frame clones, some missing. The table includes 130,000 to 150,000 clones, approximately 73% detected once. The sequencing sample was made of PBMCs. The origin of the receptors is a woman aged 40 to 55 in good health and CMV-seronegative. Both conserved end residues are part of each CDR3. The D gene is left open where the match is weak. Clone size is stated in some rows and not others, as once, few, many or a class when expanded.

CASSRGSGTRETQYF	TGTGCCAGCAGCCGGGGCTCCGGGACTAGAGAGACCCAGTACTTC	TRBV7-8	TRBJ2-5	once	TRBD2
CASSTPGQNEKLFF	TGTGCCAGCAGCACTCCCGGACAAAACGAAAAACTGTTTTTT	TRBV7-9	TRBJ1-4	few	.
CASSLTSGGSRAGELFF	TGTGCCAGCAGCTTAACTAGCGGGGGCTCTCGGGCCGGGGAGCTGTTTTTT	TRBV7-9	TRBJ2-2	.	TRBD2
CASSPPGGDNQPQHF	TGTGCCAGCTCACCACCGGGAGGGGATAATCAGCCCCAGCATTTT	TRBV18	TRBJ1-5	.	.
CASSHLGGGHDNEQFF	TGTGCCAGCAGCCACCTAGGGGGGGGCCACGACAATGAGCAGTTCTTC	TRBV14	TRBJ2-1	.	.
CASSVTPGTHEQFF	TGTGCCAGCAGCGTCACCCCGGGAACGCATGAGCAGTTCTTC	TRBV9	TRBJ2-1	.	.
CAIGGTLRDGELFF	TGTGCCATCGGTGGGACACTTCGAGACGGGGAGCTGTTTTTT	TRBV10-3	TRBJ2-2	.	.
CASSLAHTGSNTEAFF	TGTGCCAGCAGCTTAGCCCACACAGGGTCGAACACTGAAGCTTTCTTT	TRBV7-8	TRBJ1-1	.	.
CASSLHGGGVTYEQYF	TGTGCCAGCAGCTTACATGGCGGGGGGGTAACCTACGAGCAGTACTTC	TRBV13	TRBJ2-7	.	TRBD2
CASSSTDRPLGVYF	TGTGCCAGCAGCTCTACGGACAGGCCCCTAGGAGTGTATTTT	TRBV11-3	TRBJ1-3	.	TRBD1
CASSQGSLAGIDTQYF	TGCGCCAGCAGCCAAGGGAGCCTAGCGGGTATAGATACGCAGTATTTT	TRBV4-3	TRBJ2-3	.	TRBD2
CASRAPISGNTIYF	TGCGCCAGCAGGGCACCAATCTCTGGAAACACCATATATTTT	TRBV4-1	TRBJ1-3	.	.
CASSLVYSGTEAFF	TGTGCCAGCAGCTTGGTGTACAGCGGGACTGAAGCTTTCTTT	TRBV5-8	TRBJ1-1	.	.
CASSSITTGGEQFF	TGTGCCAGCAGCTCAATAACCACAGGGGGCGAGCAGTTCTTC	TRBV11-3	TRBJ2-1	.	TRBD1